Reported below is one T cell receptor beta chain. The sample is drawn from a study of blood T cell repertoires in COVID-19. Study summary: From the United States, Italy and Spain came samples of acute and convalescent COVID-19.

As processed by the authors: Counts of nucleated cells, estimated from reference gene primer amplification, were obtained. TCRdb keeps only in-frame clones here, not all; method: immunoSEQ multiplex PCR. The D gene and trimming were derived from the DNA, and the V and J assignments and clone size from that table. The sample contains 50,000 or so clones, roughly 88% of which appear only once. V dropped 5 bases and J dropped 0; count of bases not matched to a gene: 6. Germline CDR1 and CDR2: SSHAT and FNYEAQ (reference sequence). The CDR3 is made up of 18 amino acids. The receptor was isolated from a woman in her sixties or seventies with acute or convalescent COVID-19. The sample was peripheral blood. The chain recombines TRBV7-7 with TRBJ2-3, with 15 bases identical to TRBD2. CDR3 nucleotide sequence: TGTGCCAGCAGCCGGGGACTAGCGGGAGGACTTAGCACAGATACGCAGTATTTT. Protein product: CASSRGLAGGLSTDTQYF.